The entry below describes one T cell receptor beta chain. This entry belongs to a study of blood T cell repertoires in COVID-19. Study at large: There were acute and convalescent COVID-19 samples, and they came from the United States, Italy and Spain.

The CDR3 spans 13 residues. Trimming cost V 6 bases and J 5 bases, with 13 bases left between them. Looked up from germline, CDR1 is SSHAT and CDR2 is FNYEAQ (reference sequence). Original data processing: Estimation of nucleated cell counts was performed using reference gene primer amplification. The table came from immunoSEQ multiplex PCR; TCRdb's copy has only in-frame clones and leaves some out. That table furnishes V, J and clone size, whereas the DNA furnished D and trimming. Among about 210,000 clones listed, approximately 80% were seen once. The Seattle patients joined while their infection was active and were tracked longitudinally afterward.

The gene calls are TRBV7-7 and TRBJ2-5; D call uncertain. The source material was peripheral blood. The source is a woman older than 75 with COVID-19, enrolled during active disease. CDR3 DNA: TGTGCCAGCAGTCCCCGATCCGGGGAGACCCAGTACTTC. It yields the protein CASSPRSGETQYF.